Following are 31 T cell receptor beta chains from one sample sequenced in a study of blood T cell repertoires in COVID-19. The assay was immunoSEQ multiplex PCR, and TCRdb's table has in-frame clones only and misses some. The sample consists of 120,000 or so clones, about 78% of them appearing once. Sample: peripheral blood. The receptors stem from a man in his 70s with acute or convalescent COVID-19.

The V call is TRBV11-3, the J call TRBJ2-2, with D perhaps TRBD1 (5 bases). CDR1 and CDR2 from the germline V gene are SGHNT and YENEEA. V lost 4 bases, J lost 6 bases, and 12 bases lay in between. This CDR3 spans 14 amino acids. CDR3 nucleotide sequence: TGTGCCAGCAGCTCCGCGACAGTTTCCGGGGAGCTGTTTTTT. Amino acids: CASSSATVSGELFF.

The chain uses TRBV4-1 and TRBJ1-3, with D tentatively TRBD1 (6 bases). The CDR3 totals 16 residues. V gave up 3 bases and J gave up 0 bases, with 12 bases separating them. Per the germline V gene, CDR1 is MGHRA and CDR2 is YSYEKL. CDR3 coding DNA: TGCGCCAGCAGCCATCCCGACAGGAGCTCTGGAAACACCATATATTTT. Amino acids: CASSHPDRSSGNTIYF.

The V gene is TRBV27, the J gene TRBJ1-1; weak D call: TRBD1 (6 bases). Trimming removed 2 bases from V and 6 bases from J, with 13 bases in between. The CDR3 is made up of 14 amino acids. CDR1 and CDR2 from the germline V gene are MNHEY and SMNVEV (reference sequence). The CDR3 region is CASSLGGALAEAFF. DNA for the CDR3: TGTGCCAGCAGTTTAGGGGGGGCATTGGCTGAAGCTTTCTTT.

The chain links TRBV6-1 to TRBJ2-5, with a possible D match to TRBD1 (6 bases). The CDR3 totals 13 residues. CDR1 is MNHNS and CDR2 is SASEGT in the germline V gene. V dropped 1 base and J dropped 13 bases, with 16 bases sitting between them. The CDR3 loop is CASSEGTEIWLYF. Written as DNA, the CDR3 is TGTGCCAGCAGTGAAGGGACAGAGATATGGTTGTACTTC.

Here the CDR3 DNA reads TGTGCCAGCAGCCTGGACAGGAATAGCAATCAGCCCCAGCATTTT. Protein sequence: CASSLDRNSNQPQHF. This rearrangement joins TRBV4-2 to TRBJ1-5; 7 bases match TRBD1. Per germline, CDR1 LGHNA and CDR2 YNFKEQ. The CDR3 has 15 amino acids. With V trimmed by 4 bases and J by 0 bases, 3 bases remained unmatched.

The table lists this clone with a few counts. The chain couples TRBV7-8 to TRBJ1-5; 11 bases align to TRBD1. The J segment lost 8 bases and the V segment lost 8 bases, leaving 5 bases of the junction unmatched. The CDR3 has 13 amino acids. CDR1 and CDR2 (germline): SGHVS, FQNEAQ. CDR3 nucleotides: TGTGCCAGCGGGGGACAGGGGGTCGAGCCCCAGCATTTT. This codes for CASGGQGVEPQHF.

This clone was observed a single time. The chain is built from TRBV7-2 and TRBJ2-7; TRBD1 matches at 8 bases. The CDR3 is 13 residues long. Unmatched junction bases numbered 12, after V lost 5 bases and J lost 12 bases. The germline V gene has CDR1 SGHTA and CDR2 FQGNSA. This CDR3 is CASSARQGMIAYF. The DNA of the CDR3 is TGTGCCAGCAGCGCACGACAGGGGATGATCGCGTACTTC.

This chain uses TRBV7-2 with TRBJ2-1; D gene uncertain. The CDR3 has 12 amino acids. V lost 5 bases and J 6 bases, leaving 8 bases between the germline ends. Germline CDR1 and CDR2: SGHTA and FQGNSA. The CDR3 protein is CASSPVRNEQFF. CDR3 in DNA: TGTGCCAGCAGCCCGGTTCGCAATGAGCAGTTCTTC.

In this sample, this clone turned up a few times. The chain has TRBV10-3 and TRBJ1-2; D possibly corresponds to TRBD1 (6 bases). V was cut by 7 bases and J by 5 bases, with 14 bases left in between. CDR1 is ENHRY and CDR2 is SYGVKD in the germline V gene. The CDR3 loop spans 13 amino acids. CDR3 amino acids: CAITPGTPYGYTF. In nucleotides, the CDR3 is TGTGCCATCACCCCCGGGACACCTTATGGCTACACCTTC.

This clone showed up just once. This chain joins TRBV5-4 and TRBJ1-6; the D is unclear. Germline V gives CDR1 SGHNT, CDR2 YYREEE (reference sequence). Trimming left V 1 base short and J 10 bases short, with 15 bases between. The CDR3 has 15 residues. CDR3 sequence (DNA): TGTGCCAGCAGCTTGATGGGTGCGGGCGTCTCACCCCTCCACTTT. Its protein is CASSLMGAGVSPLHF.

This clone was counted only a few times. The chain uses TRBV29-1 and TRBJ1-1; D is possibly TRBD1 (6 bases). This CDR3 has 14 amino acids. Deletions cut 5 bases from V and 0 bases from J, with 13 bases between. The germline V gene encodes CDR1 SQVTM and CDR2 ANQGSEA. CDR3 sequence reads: CSVSRGLMNTEAFF. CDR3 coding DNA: TGCAGCGTTTCCAGGGGCCTAATGAACACTGAAGCTTTCTTT.

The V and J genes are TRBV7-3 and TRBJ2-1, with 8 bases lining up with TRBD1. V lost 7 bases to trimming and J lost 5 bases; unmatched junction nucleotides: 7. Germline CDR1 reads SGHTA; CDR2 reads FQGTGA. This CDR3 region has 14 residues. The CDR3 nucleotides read TGTGCCAGCACCCGGACAGGGTTAGACAATGAGCAGTTCTTC. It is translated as CASTRTGLDNEQFF.

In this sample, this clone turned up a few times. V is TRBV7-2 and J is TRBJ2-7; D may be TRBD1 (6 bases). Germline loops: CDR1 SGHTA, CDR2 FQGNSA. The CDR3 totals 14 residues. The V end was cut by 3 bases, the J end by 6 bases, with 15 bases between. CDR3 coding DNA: TGTGCCAGCAGCTTCGCCGGGACAAGCGCCGAGCAGTACTTC. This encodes CASSFAGTSAEQYF. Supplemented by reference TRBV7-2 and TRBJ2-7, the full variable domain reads GAGVSQSPSNKVTEKGKDVELRCDPISGHTALYWYRQSLGQGLEFLIYFQGNSAPDKSGLPSDRFSAERTGGSVSTLTIQRTQQEDSAVYLCASSFAGTSAEQYFGPGTRLTVT.

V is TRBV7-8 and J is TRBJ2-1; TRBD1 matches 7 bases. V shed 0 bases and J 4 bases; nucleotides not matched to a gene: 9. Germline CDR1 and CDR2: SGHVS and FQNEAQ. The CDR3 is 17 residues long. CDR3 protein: CASSLAVFTGEYNEQFF. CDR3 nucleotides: TGTGCCAGCAGCTTAGCCGTTTTTACAGGGGAATACAATGAGCAGTTCTTC.

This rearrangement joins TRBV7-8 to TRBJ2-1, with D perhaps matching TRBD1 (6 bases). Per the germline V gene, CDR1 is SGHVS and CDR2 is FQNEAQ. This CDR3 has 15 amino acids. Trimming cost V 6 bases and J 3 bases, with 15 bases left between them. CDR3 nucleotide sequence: TGTGCCAGCAGACCCCCAGGGGTCGGCTACAATGAGCAGTTCTTC. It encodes CASRPPGVGYNEQFF.

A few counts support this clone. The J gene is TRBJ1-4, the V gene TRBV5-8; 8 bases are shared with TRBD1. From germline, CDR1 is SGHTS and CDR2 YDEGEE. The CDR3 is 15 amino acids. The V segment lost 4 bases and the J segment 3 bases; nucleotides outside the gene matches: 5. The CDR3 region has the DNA TGTGCCAGCAGCACCCGGACAGGGCCTAATGAAAAACTGTTTTTT. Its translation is CASSTRTGPNEKLFF.

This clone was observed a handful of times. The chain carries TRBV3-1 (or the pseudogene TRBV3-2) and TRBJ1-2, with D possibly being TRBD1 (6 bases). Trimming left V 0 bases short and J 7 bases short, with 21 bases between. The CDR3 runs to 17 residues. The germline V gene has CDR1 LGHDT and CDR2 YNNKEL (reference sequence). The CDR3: CASSQDSRRQGPAGYTF. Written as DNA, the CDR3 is TGTGCCAGCAGCCAAGATAGCCGGCGGCAGGGGCCGGCTGGCTACACCTTC.

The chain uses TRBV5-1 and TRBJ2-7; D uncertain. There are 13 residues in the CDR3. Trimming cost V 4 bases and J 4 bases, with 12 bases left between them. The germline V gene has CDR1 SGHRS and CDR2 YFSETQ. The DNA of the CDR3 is TGCGCCAGCAGCCAGCCGCAGACTTACGAGCAGTACTTC. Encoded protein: CASSQPQTYEQYF.

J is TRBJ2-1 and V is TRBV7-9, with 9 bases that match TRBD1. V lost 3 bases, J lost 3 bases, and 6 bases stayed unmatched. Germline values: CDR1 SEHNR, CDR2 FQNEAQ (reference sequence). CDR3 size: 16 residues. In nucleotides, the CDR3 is TGTGCCAGCAGCTTCATAGACAGGGGGAGCTACAATGAGCAGTTCTTC. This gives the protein CASSFIDRGSYNEQFF.

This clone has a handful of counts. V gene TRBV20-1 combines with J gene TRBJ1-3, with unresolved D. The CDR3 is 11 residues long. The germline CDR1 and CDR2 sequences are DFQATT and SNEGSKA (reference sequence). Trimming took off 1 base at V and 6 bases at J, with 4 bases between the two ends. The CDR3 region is CSARAENTIYF. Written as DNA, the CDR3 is TGCAGTGCTAGAGCAGAAAACACCATATATTTT.

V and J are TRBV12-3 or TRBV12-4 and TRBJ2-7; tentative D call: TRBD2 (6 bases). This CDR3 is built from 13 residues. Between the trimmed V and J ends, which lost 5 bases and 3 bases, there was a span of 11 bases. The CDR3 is CASSRRDFYEQYF. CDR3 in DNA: TGTGCCAGCAGTCGCCGGGACTTCTACGAGCAGTACTTC.

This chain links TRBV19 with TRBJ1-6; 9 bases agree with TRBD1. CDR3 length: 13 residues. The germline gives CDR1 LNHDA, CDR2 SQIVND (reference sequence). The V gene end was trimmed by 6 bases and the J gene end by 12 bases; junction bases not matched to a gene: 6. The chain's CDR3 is CASRLDRGLPLHF. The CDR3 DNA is TGTGCCAGTAGGCTGGACAGGGGATTACCCCTCCACTTT.

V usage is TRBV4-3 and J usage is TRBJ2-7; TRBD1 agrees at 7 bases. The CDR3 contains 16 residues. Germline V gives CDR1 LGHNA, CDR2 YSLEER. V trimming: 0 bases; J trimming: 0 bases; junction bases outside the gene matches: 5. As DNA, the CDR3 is TGCGCCAGCAGCCAAGATAGGGACAGTTTCTCCTACGAGCAGTACTTC. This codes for CASSQDRDSFSYEQYF.

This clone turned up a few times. CDR3 region: CASSQRQGMDNEQFF. The DNA of the CDR3 is TGTGCCAGTAGCCAAAGACAGGGGATGGACAATGAGCAGTTCTTC. The J gene is TRBJ2-1, the V gene TRBV19, with 8 bases that match TRBD1. The J segment lost 5 bases and the V segment lost 6 bases, leaving 9 bases of the junction unmatched. Germline V lookup: CDR1 LNHDA, CDR2 SQIVND (reference sequence). This CDR3 spans 15 amino acids.

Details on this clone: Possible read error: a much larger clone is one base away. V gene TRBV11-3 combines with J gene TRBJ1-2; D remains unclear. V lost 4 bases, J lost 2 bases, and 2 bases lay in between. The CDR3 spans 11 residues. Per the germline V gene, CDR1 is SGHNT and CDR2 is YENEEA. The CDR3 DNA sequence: TGTGCCAGCAGCTCGAACTATGGCTACACCTTC. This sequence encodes CASSSNYGYTF. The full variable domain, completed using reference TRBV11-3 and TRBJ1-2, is EAGVVQSPRYKIIEKKQPVAFWCNPISGHNTLYWYLQNLGQGPELLIRYENEEAVDDSQLPKDRFSAERLKGVDSTLKIQPAELGDSAVYLCASSSNYGYTFGSGTRLTVV.

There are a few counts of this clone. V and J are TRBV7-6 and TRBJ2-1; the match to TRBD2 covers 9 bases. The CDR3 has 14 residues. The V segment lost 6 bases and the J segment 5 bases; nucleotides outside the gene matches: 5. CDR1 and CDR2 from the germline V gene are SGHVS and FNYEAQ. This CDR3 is CASSSGTSNNEQFF. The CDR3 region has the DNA TGTGCCAGCAGTTCCGGGACTAGCAACAATGAGCAGTTCTTC.

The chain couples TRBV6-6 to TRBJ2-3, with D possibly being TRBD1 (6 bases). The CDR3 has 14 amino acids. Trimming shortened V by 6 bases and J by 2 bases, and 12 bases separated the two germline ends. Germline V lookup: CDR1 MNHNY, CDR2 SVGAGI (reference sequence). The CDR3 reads CASRWTDYTDTQYF. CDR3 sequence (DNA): TGTGCCAGCAGGTGGACAGACTACACAGATACGCAGTATTTT.

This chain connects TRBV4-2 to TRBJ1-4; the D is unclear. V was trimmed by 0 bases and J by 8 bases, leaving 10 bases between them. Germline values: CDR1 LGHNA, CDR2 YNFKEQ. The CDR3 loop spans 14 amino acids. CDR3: CASSQDERTEKLFF. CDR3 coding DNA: TGTGCCAGCAGCCAAGATGAACGTACAGAAAAACTGTTTTTT.

The DNA for the CDR3 is TGCGCCAGCAGCTTGGGGGGACAGGGGAGCTATGGCTACACCTTC. Protein product: CASSLGGQGSYGYTF. V and J are TRBV5-1 and TRBJ1-2; TRBD1 agrees at 10 bases. After removal of 0 bases from V and 4 bases from J, the junction contained 3 bases not matched to a gene. The CDR3 has 15 residues. Germline V gives CDR1 SGHRS, CDR2 YFSETQ.

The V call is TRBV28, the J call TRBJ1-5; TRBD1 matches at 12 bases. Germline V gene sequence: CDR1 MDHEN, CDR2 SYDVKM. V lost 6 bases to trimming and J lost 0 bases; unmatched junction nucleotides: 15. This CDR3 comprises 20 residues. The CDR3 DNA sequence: TGTGCCAGCAGCCCGCGCCCCGGGACAGGGGGCATTTATAGCAATCAGCCCCAGCATTTT. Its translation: CASSPRPGTGGIYSNQPQHF.

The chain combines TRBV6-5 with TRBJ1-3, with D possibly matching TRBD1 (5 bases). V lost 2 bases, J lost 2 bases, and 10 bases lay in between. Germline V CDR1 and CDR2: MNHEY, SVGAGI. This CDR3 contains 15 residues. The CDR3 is CASSYPPGAGNTIYF. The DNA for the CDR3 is TGTGCCAGCAGTTACCCACCGGGGGCTGGAAACACCATATATTTT.